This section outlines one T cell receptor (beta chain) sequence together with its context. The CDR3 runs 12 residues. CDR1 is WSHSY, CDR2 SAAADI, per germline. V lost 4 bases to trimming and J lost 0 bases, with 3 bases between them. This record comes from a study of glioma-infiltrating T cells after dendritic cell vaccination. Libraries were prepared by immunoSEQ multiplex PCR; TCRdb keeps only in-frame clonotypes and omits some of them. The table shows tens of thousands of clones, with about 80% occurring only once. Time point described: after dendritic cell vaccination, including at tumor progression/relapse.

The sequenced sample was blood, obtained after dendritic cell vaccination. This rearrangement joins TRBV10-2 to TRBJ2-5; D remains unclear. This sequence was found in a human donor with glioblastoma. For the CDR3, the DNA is TGCGCCAGCAGTGTTAACCAAGAGACCCAGTACTTC. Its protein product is CASSVNQETQYF.